Below are 16 T cell receptor beta chains sequenced from a single sample in a study of identifying expanded T cells in peripheral blood. TCRdb's copy holds only in-frame clones and misses some; the assay was immunoSEQ multiplex PCR. The sample gives about 85,000 clones, around 90% of which show up once; around 20% is in the top ten. Sequencing was performed on blood. The receptor source for this set is a person aged 18-70 years in good health.

The chain employs TRBV27 and TRBJ1-2; 7 nucleotides align to TRBD1. The germline V gene encodes CDR1 MNHEY and CDR2 SMNVEV (reference sequence). Germline trimming cut 6 bases from V and 4 bases from J; bases unmatched to any gene: 11. CDR3 size: 15 residues. The CDR3 loop reads CASSYLLGDSYGYTF. CDR3 bases: TGTGCCAGCAGCTATTTATTAGGGGACAGCTATGGCTACACCTTC.

The genes are TRBV30 and TRBJ2-7; D is undetermined. CDR3 length equals 11 residues. Germline V CDR1 and CDR2: GTSNPN, SVGIG (reference sequence). Between the trimmed V and J ends, which lost 2 bases and 3 bases, there was a span of 5 bases. Here the CDR3 reads CAWSHSYEQYF. The CDR3 nucleotides are TGTGCCTGGAGTCACAGCTACGAGCAGTACTTC. Together with reference TRBV30 and TRBJ2-7, the CDR3 gives the full variable domain: SQTIHQWPATLVQPVGSPLSLECTVEGTSNPNLYWYRQAAGRGLQLLFYSVGIGQISSEVPQNLSASRPQDRQFILSSKKLLLSDSGFYLCAWSHSYEQYFGPGTRLTVT.

V and J are TRBV9 and TRBJ1-1; no firm D call. Between the trimmed V and J ends, which lost 7 bases and 1 base, there was a span of 11 bases. Germline CDR1 and CDR2: SGDLS and YYNGEE. There are 13 residues in the CDR3. CDR3 bases: TGTGCCAGCTCCCAGTGGGGGAACACTGAAGCTTTCTTT. This codes for CASSQWGNTEAFF.

A single count supports this clone. This chain joins TRBV28 and TRBJ2-4; the D gene is possibly TRBD1 (8 bases). CDR3 length: 13 residues. Trimming stripped 6 bases from V and 15 bases from J, with 21 bases between. Germline V gene lookup returns CDR1 MDHEN and CDR2 SYDVKM. CDR3 in DNA: TGTGCCAGCAGCTCTAGCGGACAGGGCGGGTGGTACTTC. Its protein is CASSSSGQGGWYF.

This rearrangement joins TRBV28 to TRBJ1-5, with 7 bases that match TRBD1. The CDR3 contains 16 residues. Trimming took 7 bases from V and 2 from J; bases not matched to a gene: 11. Germline CDR1 and CDR2: MDHEN and SYDVKM. The CDR3 region is CASTPWRGLGNQPQHF. The CDR3 DNA is TGTGCCAGCACCCCTTGGAGGGGGCTCGGCAATCAGCCCCAGCATTTT.

The V and J genes are TRBV4-1 and TRBJ1-6, with D tentatively TRBD1 (5 bases). Trimming took 8 bases from V and 2 from J, leaving 13 bases between them. The CDR3 contains 15 residues. Germline CDR1 is MGHRA and CDR2 is YSYEKL. DNA for the CDR3: TGCGCCAGCCGGACGGCGGGGGCCTATAATTCACCCCTCCACTTT. Protein: CASRTAGAYNSPLHF.

This clone turned up a few times. J is TRBJ1-2 and V is TRBV18; TRBD1 matches 9 bases. The germline gives CDR1 KGHSH, CDR2 LQKENI. The V and J ends lost 3 bases and 3 bases, in that order; junction bases with no gene match: 14. This CDR3 region has 18 residues. In DNA, the CDR3 is TGTGCCAGCTCACCTATACAGGGGGCGCAGAGTGGCGACTATGGCTACACCTTC. It codes for CASSPIQGAQSGDYGYTF.

Only one count was recorded for this clone. The chain is built from TRBV19 and TRBJ2-5; tentatively, D is TRBD1 or TRBD2 (5 bases each). The CDR3 contains 12 residues. V dropped 9 bases and J dropped 1 base, with 9 bases sitting between them. Looked up from germline, CDR1 is LNHDA and CDR2 is SQIVND (reference sequence). The CDR3 DNA sequence: TGTGCCAGCCAGGGAGTCCAAGAGACCCAGTACTTC. Encoded protein: CASQGVQETQYF.

This chain uses TRBV6-5 with TRBJ1-1; 7 bases are a match to TRBD1. Trimming cost V 8 bases and J 6 bases; bases outside gene matches: 12. CDR1 MNHEY and CDR2 SVGAGI come from the germline V gene. The CDR3 is made up of 14 amino acids. The CDR3 coding sequence is TGTGCCAGCGGTGGAGACAGGGATGTCCCTGAAGCTTTCTTT. Its translation: CASGGDRDVPEAFF.

V usage is TRBV11-2 and J usage is TRBJ2-7, with D unresolved. V was clipped by 1 base and J by 7 bases, with 14 bases between them. The CDR3 is 14 residues long. Germline assignment: CDR1 SGHAT and CDR2 FQNNGV. This CDR3 is CASSLAGGLREQYF. The CDR3 bases are TGTGCCAGCAGCTTAGCCGGTGGGCTTAGGGAGCAGTACTTC.

V usage is TRBV29-1 and J usage is TRBJ2-7, with 9 bases fitting TRBD1. V was clipped by 3 bases and J by 6 bases; unmatched bases: 6. The germline V gene encodes CDR1 SQVTM and CDR2 ANQGSEA. CDR3 length equals 13 residues. The CDR3 sequence is CSVEGTGPSEQYF. CDR3 DNA: TGCAGCGTTGAGGGGACAGGGCCCTCCGAGCAGTACTTC.

This clone was observed many times. The chain couples TRBV4-3 to TRBJ2-6; D unclear. The CDR3 has 16 residues. V was trimmed by 0 bases and J by 0 bases, leaving 6 bases between them. From germline, CDR1 is LGHNA and CDR2 YSLEER. The CDR3 region is CASSQDLGSGANVLTF. CDR3 sequence (DNA): TGCGCCAGCAGCCAAGATCTGGGCTCTGGGGCCAACGTCCTGACTTTC.

CDR3 nucleotides: TGTGCCAGCAGCCAAGTGTTAGGTATCGGCACCGGGGAGCTGTTTTTT. Translation: CASSQVLGIGTGELFF. The chain links TRBV4-2 to TRBJ2-2; D is uncertain. Looked up from germline, CDR1 is LGHNA and CDR2 is YNFKEQ. V was clipped by 1 base and J by 4 bases, with 13 bases between them. The CDR3 is made up of 16 amino acids.

The chain combines TRBV6-5 with TRBJ1-3; D is undetermined. The V and J ends lost 0 bases and 0 bases respectively, with 9 bases between them. The CDR3 loop spans 16 amino acids. In germline, CDR1 is MNHEY, CDR2 SVGAGI. The DNA for the CDR3 is TGTGCCAGCAGTTACTCCGGGTATACCTCTGGAAACACCATATATTTT. Translated, it gives CASSYSGYTSGNTIYF.

The chain recombines TRBV4-3 with TRBJ1-5; D remains ambiguous. The V and J ends lost 4 bases and 1 base respectively, with 11 bases between them. The germline V gene has CDR1 LGHNA and CDR2 YSLEER. This CDR3 is 15 amino acids long. CDR3 sequence reads: CASSPDLSSNQPQHF. CDR3 coding DNA: TGCGCCAGCAGCCCCGATCTTTCGAGCAATCAGCCCCAGCATTTT.

This clone has at least ten counts. The V gene is TRBV6-5, the J gene TRBJ1-4; 9 nucleotides line up with TRBD1. Germline V gene sequence: CDR1 MNHEY, CDR2 SVGAGI. V shed 5 bases, J shed 5 bases, and the junction held 6 bases outside the gene matches. The CDR3 spans 15 residues. The CDR3: CASSPWTGVNEKLFF. The CDR3 DNA reads TGTGCCAGCAGTCCCTGGACAGGGGTAAATGAAAAACTGTTTTTT.